A selection of T cell receptor beta chains follows, all from one sample in a study of blood T cell repertoires in COVID-19. The repertoire was sequenced with immunoSEQ multiplex PCR; TCRdb's copy has only in-frame clones and lacks some. The sample records 200,000 to 300,000 clones, more than 80% being singletons. Input material: peripheral blood. These receptors all stem from a woman older than 75 with COVID-19, enrolled during active disease. Each CDR3 is given with its conserved first and last residue. A D gene is named only where the DNA matches it firmly. Clone size appears in some rows only: once, few, many, or a class for an expanded clone.

d_call	cdr3_length	v_call	clone_size	j_call	cdr3_aa	cdr3_nt
.	16	TRBV7-6	.	TRBJ2-1	CASSLEATSSYNEQFF	TGTGCCAGCAGCTTAGAAGCTACGAGCTCCTACAATGAGCAGTTCTTC
.	14	TRBV3-1/TRBV3-2	.	TRBJ1-1	CASSHGIGHTEAFF	TGTGCCAGCAGCCACGGTATCGGTCATACTGAAGCTTTCTTT
.	15	TRBV6-2/TRBV6-3	.	TRBJ2-3	CASSSYRVDTDTQYF	TGTGCCAGCAGTTCGTACAGGGTGGACACAGATACGCAGTATTTT
.	14	TRBV18	.	TRBJ1-2	CASSPPVGAHGYTF	TGTGCCAGCTCACCACCGGTTGGGGCGCATGGCTACACCTTC
.	15	TRBV28	.	TRBJ1-1	CASSAFRTLNTEAFF	TGTGCCAGCAGCGCCTTCCGGACACTGAACACTGAAGCTTTCTTT
.	14	TRBV10-3	.	TRBJ1-3	CAITPGEDGNTIYF	TGTGCCATCACGCCAGGGGAAGATGGAAACACCATATATTTT
TRBD1	15	TRBV14	few	TRBJ1-2	CASSPQDRGWYGYTF	TGTGCCAGCAGCCCACAGGACAGGGGATGGTATGGCTACACCTTC
TRBD1	14	TRBV18	few	TRBJ1-1	CASSRQGADTEAFF	TGTGCCAGCTCACGACAGGGGGCTGACACTGAAGCTTTCTTT
.	12	TRBV5-1	.	TRBJ2-7	CASSEQGDEQYF	TGCGCCAGCAGCGAACAGGGAGACGAGCAGTACTTC
TRBD2	17	TRBV5-4	once	TRBJ2-5	CASSFGLAGGPAGTQYF	TGTGCCAGCAGCTTTGGTCTAGCGGGAGGGCCGGCCGGGACCCAGTACTTC
TRBD1	15	TRBV19	.	TRBJ1-2	CASTATGQRRYGYTF	TGTGCCAGTACCGCGACAGGGCAGAGAAGGTATGGCTACACCTTC
.	14	TRBV3-1/TRBV3-2	few	TRBJ1-6	CASSLRAWASPLHF	TGTGCCAGCAGTCTCAGGGCGTGGGCATCACCCCTCCACTTT
.	15	TRBV24-1	.	TRBJ1-2	CATSDATDILERYTF	TGTGCCACCAGTGATGCTACTGACATCCTGGAACGCTACACCTTC
.	15	TRBV6-1	.	TRBJ1-5	CASSESGTGILRQHF	.
TRBD2	16	TRBV7-2	.	TRBJ2-1	CASSTTSGSGNNEQFF	TGTGCCAGCAGCACGACTAGCGGGAGTGGGAACAATGAGCAGTTCTTC
TRBD2	16	TRBV7-2	.	TRBJ2-1	CASSPRTSGSYNEQFF	TGTGCCAGCAGCCCTCGGACTAGCGGAAGCTACAATGAGCAGTTCTTC
TRBD1	15	TRBV7-8	.	TRBJ2-2	CASRRGPGVTGELFF	TGTGCCAGTAGAAGGGGGCCCGGGGTCACCGGGGAGCTGTTTTTT
.	14	TRBV7-9	.	TRBJ1-1	CASSSGRDIREAFF	TGTGCCAGCAGCTCAGGGAGGGACATAAGAGAAGCTTTCTTT
.	13	TRBV4-3	.	TRBJ2-7	CASSGGLGGEQYF	TGCGCCAGCAGCGGAGGACTAGGGGGCGAGCAGTACTTC
TRBD2	15	TRBV2	.	TRBJ2-1	CASSWTSGGDNEQFF	TGTGCCAGCAGTTGGACTAGCGGGGGAGACAATGAGCAGTTCTTC
.	12	TRBV7-3	.	TRBJ1-1	CASRAEDTEAFF	TGTGCCAGCCGGGCGGAGGACACTGAAGCTTTCTTT
TRBD1	15	TRBV5-1	.	TRBJ1-2	CASSLVWGQGPGYTF	TGCGCCAGCAGCTTGGTCTGGGGACAGGGGCCCGGCTACACCTTC
.	13	TRBV28	.	TRBJ1-5	CANSGGGNQPQHF	TGTGCCAACTCCGGGGGGGGCAATCAGCCCCAGCATTTT
TRBD2	17	TRBV7-8	.	TRBJ2-7	CASSRAGLAGGSYEQYF	TGTGCCAGCAGCCGAGCGGGACTAGCGGGGGGTTCCTACGAGCAGTACTTC
TRBD2	17	TRBV27	.	TRBJ2-5	CASSWGTSGQRAETQYF	TGTGCCAGCAGTTGGGGGACTAGCGGTCAGAGGGCAGAGACCCAGTACTTC
TRBD1	15	TRBV9	.	TRBJ1-2	CASSADRGFNYGYTF	TGTGCCAGCAGCGCCGACAGGGGTTTTAACTATGGCTACACCTTC
.	13	TRBV6-5	.	TRBJ2-5	CASRPGVGETQYF	TGTGCCAGCAGACCCGGGGTGGGAGAGACCCAGTACTTC
.	15	TRBV27	.	TRBJ1-1	CASSLSTPGYTEAFF	TGTGCCAGCAGTTTATCAACCCCGGGGTACACTGAAGCTTTCTTT
.	11	TRBV5-1	few	TRBJ2-1	CASSLVREQFF	TGCGCCAGCAGCTTGGTACGGGAGCAGTTCTTC
.	13	TRBV11-3	few	TRBJ1-1	CASSLVLGAEAFF	TGTGCCAGCAGCTTAGTTTTGGGCGCTGAAGCTTTCTTT
.	17	TRBV10-1	.	TRBJ2-1	CASSGPSGRSSYNEQFF	TGCGCCAGCAGTGGGCCCTCGGGAAGGAGCTCCTACAATGAGCAGTTCTTC
TRBD1	15	TRBV7-9	.	TRBJ2-5	CASSPRGQTQETQYF	TGTGCCAGCAGCCCTAGGGGACAGACGCAAGAGACCCAGTACTTC
.	18	TRBV10-1	.	TRBJ1-1	CASSEKYTGCHYYTEAFF	TGCGCCAGCAGTGAGAAGTACACAGGGTGTCACTACTACACTGAAGCTTTCTTT
.	15	TRBV7-2	.	TRBJ2-2	CASSLAAVSTGELFF	TGTGCCAGCAGCTTAGCGGCGGTGAGCACCGGGGAGCTGTTTTTT
.	14	TRBV27	.	TRBJ1-6	CASSPSSYNSPLHF	TGTGCCAGCAGTCCGAGCTCCTATAATTCACCCCTCCACTTT
.	14	TRBV18	few	TRBJ2-1	CASSPRTEYNEQFF	TGTGCCAGCTCACCAAGGACAGAGTACAATGAGCAGTTCTTC
.	12	TRBV28	.	TRBJ1-5	CASRGSGQPQHF	TGTGCCAGCCGGGGTTCAGGCCAGCCCCAGCATTTT
.	14	TRBV2	.	TRBJ2-2	CASSRQSNTGELFF	TGTGCCAGCTCCAGACAGTCTAACACCGGGGAGCTGTTTTTT
.	17	TRBV4-1	once	TRBJ1-5	CASSQEHYGGGNQPQHF	TGCGCCAGCAGCCAAGAACATTATGGAGGGGGCAATCAGCCCCAGCATTTT
TRBD1	14	TRBV2	.	TRBJ1-2	CASSRDRTSYGYTF	TGTGCCAGCAGTCGGGACAGGACGAGCTATGGCTACACCTTC
.	15	TRBV6-2/TRBV6-3	.	TRBJ1-5	CASSSAGAPNQPQHF	TGTGCCAGCAGTTCCGCGGGGGCCCCCAATCAGCCCCAGCATTTT
.	12	TRBV10-3	.	TRBJ2-5	CAISQGGETQYF	TGTGCCATTTCTCAGGGAGGAGAGACCCAGTACTTC
.	15	TRBV3-1/TRBV3-2	few	TRBJ1-1	CASRQGSYMNTEAFF	TGTGCCAGCAGGCAAGGCAGTTACATGAACACTGAAGCTTTCTTT
TRBD2	13	TRBV12-3/TRBV12-4	once	TRBJ2-1	CASTGLAVLEQFF	TGTGCCAGCACGGGACTAGCGGTCCTTGAGCAGTTCTTC
.	11	TRBV25-1	.	TRBJ2-1	CASSVRNEQFF	TGTGCCAGCAGTGTTCGCAATGAGCAGTTCTTC
.	14	TRBV5-1	.	TRBJ1-1	CASSLSGPNTEAFF	TGCGCCAGCAGCTTGAGCGGCCCGAACACTGAAGCTTTCTTT
.	12	TRBV18	.	TRBJ2-1	CASSLADNEQFF	TGTGCCAGCTCACTAGCGGACAATGAGCAGTTCTTC
.	12	TRBV24-1	few	TRBJ1-5	CATSEGPEPQHF	TGTGCCACCAGTGAGGGCCCAGAGCCCCAGCATTTT
.	15	TRBV6-5	.	TRBJ1-1	CASSRTVFQNTEAFF	TGTGCCAGCAGTCGGACAGTTTTCCAGAACACTGAAGCTTTCTTT
.	14	TRBV19	.	TRBJ1-5	CASLGGGRNQPQHF	TGTGCCTCCTTAGGGGGGGGCAGGAATCAGCCCCAGCATTTT
.	15	TRBV30	once	TRBJ2-7	CAWSGGLGTAYEQYF	TGTGCCTGGAGTGGGGGACTCGGGACAGCCTACGAGCAGTACTTC
.	14	TRBV28	.	TRBJ1-1	CASITPGGGTEAFF	TGTGCCAGCATAACCCCGGGGGGCGGAACTGAAGCTTTCTTT
.	14	TRBV2	few	TRBJ2-1	CASNTGTRYNEQFF	TGTGCCAGCAACACAGGTACACGATACAATGAGCAGTTCTTC
.	14	TRBV3-1/TRBV3-2	.	TRBJ2-3	CASSPDYYTDTQYF	TGTGCCAGCAGCCCGGACTATTACACAGATACGCAGTATTTT
.	14	TRBV7-2	.	TRBJ1-1	CASSTTVQNTEAFF	TGTGCCAGCAGCACGACAGTACAGAACACTGAAGCTTTCTTT